Given below is one TCR beta chain in context. Its antigen remains unidentified. No qualities accompany the bases; no much larger clone lies one base away. Other DNA sequences in this sample translate to the same CDR3. This sample stems from a study of blood T cell repertoires in COVID-19 (dated by TCRdb to 2020 to 2021). The study in broad terms: Collaborator samples came from the United States, Italy and Spain and covered acute and convalescent phases of COVID-19. The repertoires were released in a freely available public database meant as a resource for research on the immune response to SARS-CoV-2. Samples were obtained from the ongoing ImmuneRACE study (first 160 participants) and from about 1,300 subjects provided by 6 global collaborators. Subjects who had been exposed to COVID-19, were actively infected with it, or had recovered from it provided the deeply sampled blood TCRbeta repertoires that made up the dataset. Sample metadata almost always included a de-identified subject ID, COVID-19 status, age in years and sex. Where available, HLA class I and class II types were obtained from metadata supplied by the sample provider rather than from assay-based typing. The prospective study material was composed of cDNA or gDNA derived from T cells, B-cell-depleted T cells, or PBMCs. The research as a whole found: The quantity of clinical and demographic metadata differed by source and by participant and was supplied without curation.

Cut back by 1 base and 7 bases, the V and J ends lie 5 bases apart. The CDR3 measures 11 amino acids from cysteine to phenylalanine. Only CDR3 DNA remains: 33 bases, in frame from the first base. CDR1 and CDR2 are read off the germline V gene as MNHEY and SVGAGI. The immunoSEQ Assay, a bias-controlled multiplex PCR, was used to amplify TCRbeta CDR3 regions from genomic DNA. In the paper's pipeline: The number of nucleated cells in each sample was estimated from the amplification of reference gene primers within the assay. Sequence reads were collapsed and filtered to measure the absolute abundance of every unique TCRbeta CDR3 rearrangement. Productive Simpson clonality was computed per sample as the square root of Simpson's diversity index over productive rearrangements. TCRdb limited this immuneACCESS table to in-frame rearrangements with V and J called. A share of clones is missing; checked studies link under half to unresolved V genes, and the rest is unexplained. Clone size and the V and J calls come from that table; the DNA yielded D and trimming. For this sample there are some 380,000 clones; 88% appear just once. The top ten clonotypes cover more than 2% of the sample.

Participants in the prospective study were enrolled through a virtual design, were aged about 18 to 90 years, and lived in roughly 24 United States geographic areas. To assign participants to cohorts, the prospective study relied on clinical history that participants themselves reported in a screening survey and a study questionnaire. Mobile phlebotomists in the prospective study collected whole blood, serum and a nasopharyngeal or oropharyngeal swab from every participant. Prospective study participants could optionally give additional blood draws and questionnaires over an approximately two-month period. Before DNA extraction, prospective study blood samples were shipped either frozen or at room temperature.

The sequence came from a woman aged 40 to 50 with acute COVID-19. The sequenced material came from PBMCs or T cells enriched from blood (not recorded which). The receptor chain draws on TRBV6-5 and TRBJ2-7; no confident D gene assignment can be made. The CDR3 reads CASSYLREQYF. The DNA sequence is as follows: TGTGCCAGCAGTTACTTGCGGGAGCAGTACTTC.